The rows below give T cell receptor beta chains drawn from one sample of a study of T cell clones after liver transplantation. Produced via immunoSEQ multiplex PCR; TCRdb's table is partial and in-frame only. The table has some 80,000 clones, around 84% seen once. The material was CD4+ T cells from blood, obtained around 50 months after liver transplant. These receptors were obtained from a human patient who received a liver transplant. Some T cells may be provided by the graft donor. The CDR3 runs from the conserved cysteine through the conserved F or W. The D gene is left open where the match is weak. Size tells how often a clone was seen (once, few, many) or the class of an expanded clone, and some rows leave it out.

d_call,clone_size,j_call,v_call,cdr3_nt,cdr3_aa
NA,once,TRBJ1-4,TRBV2,TGTGCCATCAGTGGTCAGGTCATGGGTGAAAAACTGTTTTTT,CAISGQVMGEKLFF
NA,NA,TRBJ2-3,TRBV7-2,TGTGCCAGCAGCTACCACCGGGGGGCCCAGGGCACAGATACGCAGTATTTT,CASSYHRGAQGTDTQYF
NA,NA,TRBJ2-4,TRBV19,TGTGCCAGTAGTACACGACCTACCCCGGAAAACATTCAGTACTTC,CASSTRPTPENIQYF
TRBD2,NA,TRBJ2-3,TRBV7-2,TGTGCCAGCAGCTTATATAGCGGGAATTCAGATACGCAGTATTTT,CASSLYSGNSDTQYF
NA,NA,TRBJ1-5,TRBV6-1,TGTGCCAGCAGCCACCGACAGGAAAGCAATCAGCCCCAGCATTTT,CASSHRQESNQPQHF
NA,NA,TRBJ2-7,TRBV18,TGTGCCAGCTCACCATCCGGAAACGGGGCTAAGTACTTC,CASSPSGNGAKYF
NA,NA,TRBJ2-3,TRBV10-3,TGTGCCATCAGTGAAGGGCAGGACACAGATACGCAGTATTTT,CAISEGQDTDTQYF
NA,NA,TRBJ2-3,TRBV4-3,TGCGCCAGCAGCCAGGACGAAGGGTCAGATACGCAGTATTTT,CASSQDEGSDTQYF
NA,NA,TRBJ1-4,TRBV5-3,TGTGCCAGAAGCTGTGATGGGGGCTTTGGGGAAAAACTGTTTTTT,CARSCDGGFGEKLFF
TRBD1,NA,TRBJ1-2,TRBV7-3,TGTGCCAGCAGCTTAACTGTACAGGGGGTCGGCTACACCTTC,CASSLTVQGVGYTF
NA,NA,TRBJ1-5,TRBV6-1,TGTGCCAGCCGGGACATTCCATGGCCCCAGCATTTT,CASRDIPWPQHF
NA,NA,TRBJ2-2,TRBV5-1,TGCGCCAGCAGCACGGGGGCCCCCACCGGGGAGCTGTTTTTT,CASSTGAPTGELFF
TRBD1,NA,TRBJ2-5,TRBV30,TGTGCCTGGAGTGGACAGGGCAGGGAGACCCAGTACTTC,CAWSGQGRETQYF
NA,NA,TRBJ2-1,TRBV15,TGTGCCACCTATACGACAGCGGCTAGCTCCTACAATGAGCAGTTCTTC,CATYTTAASSYNEQFF
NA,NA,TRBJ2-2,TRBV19,TGTGCCAGTAGTATCGGGACACTTCACACCGGGGAGCTGTTTTTT,CASSIGTLHTGELFF
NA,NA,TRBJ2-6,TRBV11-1,TGTGCCAGCAGCGACCGTACAGGGATATCAGGTGGGGCCAACGTCCTGACTTTC,CASSDRTGISGGANVLTF
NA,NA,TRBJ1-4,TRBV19,TGTGCAACCAGTAGGGCGGGGGCTTATGAAAAACTGTTTTTT,CATSRAGAYEKLFF
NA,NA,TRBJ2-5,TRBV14,TGTGCCAGCAGCCAAGATAGGCAGACCCAGTACTTC,CASSQDRQTQYF
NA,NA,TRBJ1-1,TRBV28,TGTGCCAGCAGTTTACCCCAGAGGGGTGAAGCTTTCTTT,CASSLPQRGEAFF
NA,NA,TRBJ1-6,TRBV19,TGTGCCAGTACCGATGGGAAGGGTGGTTCACCCCTCCACTTT,CASTDGKGGSPLHF
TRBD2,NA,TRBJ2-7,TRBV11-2,TGTGCCAGCAGCCCGGGGACTAGCGTCTACGAGCAGTACTTC,CASSPGTSVYEQYF
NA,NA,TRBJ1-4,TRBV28,TGTGCCAGCAGTTTAGCGGTTGCAACTAATGAAAAACTGTTTTTT,CASSLAVATNEKLFF
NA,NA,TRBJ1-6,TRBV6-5,TGTGCCAGCAGTTCCCATGGGGGCGGCTATAATTCACCCCTCCACTTT,CASSSHGGGYNSPLHF
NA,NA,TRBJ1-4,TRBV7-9,TGTGCCAGCAGCTCACATGACAGTCCGGATGAAAAACTGTTTTTT,CASSSHDSPDEKLFF
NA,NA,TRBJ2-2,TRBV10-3,TGTGCCATCAGTGAGTTTGGGGCAGGGCAAGAGGAGCTGTTTTTT,CAISEFGAGQEELFF
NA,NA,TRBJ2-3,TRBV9,TGTGCCAGCAGCGTAGACTCCACGGATACGCAGTATTTT,CASSVDSTDTQYF
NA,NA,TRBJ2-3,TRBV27,TGTGCCAGCAGTTTAAGGGGCAACCGGGCAGATACGCAGTATTTT,CASSLRGNRADTQYF
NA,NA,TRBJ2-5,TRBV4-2,TGTGCCAGCAGCCAAGTCGGGGGCTGGGAGACCCAGTACTTC,CASSQVGGWETQYF
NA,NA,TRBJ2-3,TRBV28,TGTGCCAGCAGCTTGGACCCTACAGGGTTCCTCACAGATACGCAGTATTTT,CASSLDPTGFLTDTQYF
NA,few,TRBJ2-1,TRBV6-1,TGTGCCAGCATCAAGGGCCCAGGGGTTATTGAGCAGTTCTTC,CASIKGPGVIEQFF
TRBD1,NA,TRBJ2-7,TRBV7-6,TGTGCCAGCAGCCTTCGACAGGGCTCCTACGAGCAGTACTTC,CASSLRQGSYEQYF
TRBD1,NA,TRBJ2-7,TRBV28,TGTGCCAGCAGACCCCCCCGGGACAGGGGGAGTTACGAGCAGTACTTC,CASRPPRDRGSYEQYF
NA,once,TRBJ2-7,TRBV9,TGTGCCAGCAGCGCCGGACTAAGCGAGCAGTACTTC,CASSAGLSEQYF
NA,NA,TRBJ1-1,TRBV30,TGTGCCTGCAAAGGCCCCAGGAACACTGAAGCTTTCTTT,CACKGPRNTEAFF
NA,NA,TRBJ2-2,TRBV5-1,TGCGCCAGCAGCTTGGGACAGAACACCGGGGAGCTGTTTTTT,CASSLGQNTGELFF
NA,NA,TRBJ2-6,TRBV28,TGTGCCAGCAGTTTACTCAGGGGCGGAACTGGGGCCAACGTCCTGACTTTC,CASSLLRGGTGANVLTF
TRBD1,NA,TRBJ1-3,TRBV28,TGTGCCAGCAGTCGCCAGGGGGTAATGCTGGACACCATATATTTT,CASSRQGVMLDTIYF
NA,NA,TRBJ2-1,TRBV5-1,TGCGCCAGCCACGACCAGCACAATGAGCAGTTCTTC,CASHDQHNEQFF
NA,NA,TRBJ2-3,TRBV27,TGTGCCAGCAGTTACCACCTCACAGATACGCAGTATTTT,CASSYHLTDTQYF
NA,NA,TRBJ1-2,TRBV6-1,TGTGCCAGCAGGGTGAGCGGTCTTGATGGCTACACCTTC,CASRVSGLDGYTF
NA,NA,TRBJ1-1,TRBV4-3,TGCGCCAGCAGCCAAGGGCGCAGGAACACTGAAGCTTTCTTT,CASSQGRRNTEAFF
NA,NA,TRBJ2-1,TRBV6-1,TGTGCCAGCAGTGAAGCGGGGACATCTTTAAGAGCCTACAATGAGCAGTTCTTC,CASSEAGTSLRAYNEQFF
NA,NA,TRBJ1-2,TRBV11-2,TGTGCCAGCAGCTTAACACAGATCCGTTCGGGCTACACCTTC,CASSLTQIRSGYTF